One and the same sample provided the 6 T cell receptor beta chains below, sequenced in a study of response to subunit inactivated influenza vaccine. From the RT-PCR reads, TCRdb called clonotypes with MiXCR, one entry per CDR3 protein. The repertoire holds over 750,000 distinct CDR3 sequences, with about 20% as singletons. Source: PBMCs from blood, taken less than 6 days after vaccination. Every receptor here comes from a man aged 50 or older who received an inactivated influenza vaccine.

The chain recombines TRBV18 with TRBJ2-1, with 9 bases that match TRBD1. CDR3 length: 15 residues. Germline V gives CDR1 KGHSH, CDR2 LQKENI. The trim removed 1 base at V and 7 bases at J, leaving 5 bases unmatched. The CDR3 reads CASSPQGQGKNEQFF. DNA for the CDR3: TGTGCCAGCTCACCACAGGGACAGGGAAAGAATGAGCAGTTCTTC.

CDR3 coding DNA: TGTGCCAGCAGCCTGGGGACCGCGCTGGGACCTAGCACAGATACGCAGTATTTT. Protein: CASSLGTALGPSTDTQYF. This chain connects TRBV11-1 to TRBJ2-3; D is perhaps TRBD1 or TRBD2 (5 bases each). CDR3 length: 18 amino acids. Germline CDR1 and CDR2: SGHAT and FQDESV (reference sequence). V was cut by 5 bases and J by 0 bases, with 21 bases left in between.

V and J are TRBV20-1 and TRBJ2-2; TRBD2 matches 12 bases. The germline gives CDR1 DFQATT, CDR2 SNEGSKA (reference sequence). This CDR3 is 16 amino acids long. J was trimmed by 1 base and V by 2 bases; bases with no gene match: 2. CDR3 loop: CSARWTSGMNTGELFF. The CDR3 nucleotides read TGCAGTGCTAGATGGACTAGCGGGATGAACACCGGGGAGCTGTTTTTT.

This clonotype was counted at least ten times. This chain connects TRBV6-1 to TRBJ2-5, with 8 bases lining up with TRBD2. V lost 7 bases, J lost 4 bases, and 11 bases stayed unmatched. The CDR3 spans 15 residues. Germline lookup yields CDR1 MNHNS and CDR2 SASEGT. This chain's CDR3 is CASTQLAGRGETQYF. The CDR3 DNA follows: TGTGCCAGCACCCAATTAGCGGGACGGGGAGAGACCCAGTACTTC.

The chain combines TRBV18 with TRBJ2-4, with D unresolved. Germline V gene sequence: CDR1 KGHSH, CDR2 LQKENI. Trimming stripped 3 bases from V and 3 bases from J, with 6 bases between. The CDR3 spans 13 residues. CDR3 sequence (DNA): TGTGCCAGCTCACCGAACGGCAAAAACATTCAGTACTTC. It translates to CASSPNGKNIQYF.

This clonotype came up a few times. The J gene is TRBJ2-5, the V gene TRBV12-3 or TRBV12-4; D not certain. This CDR3 region has 12 residues. V lost 5 bases and J lost 5, with 9 bases in between. CDR3 DNA: TGTGCCAGCAGTGGCCTGAGGGAGACCCAGTACTTC. This codes for CASSGLRETQYF.